A selection of T cell receptor beta chains follows, all from one sample in a study of cytomegalovirus exposure and HLA in healthy donors. Sequencing was performed with immunoSEQ multiplex PCR; in TCRdb, only in-frame clones are kept and a portion is missing. The sample holds some 250,000 clones, around 80% seen once. Source material: PBMCs. Source of these receptors: a woman between 40 and 55 years old in good health and CMV-seropositive. Each CDR3 is given with its conserved first and last residue. The D gene is left open where the match is weak. Clone sizes are given selectively: once, few, many, or a class where the clone is expanded.

d_gene | j_gene | v_gene | abundance | CDR3aa | CDR3nt
- | TRBJ2-7 | TRBV5-1 | once | CASTPDPGGISYEQYF | TGCGCCAGTACCCCTGACCCCGGCGGGATCTCCTACGAGCAGTACTTC
- | TRBJ2-1 | TRBV30 | - | CAWEVGFEQFF | TGTGCCTGGGAAGTCGGTTTTGAGCAGTTCTTC
- | TRBJ1-2 | TRBV9 | - | CASSARGGPQDIDYGYTF | TGTGCCAGCAGCGCCCGGGGGGGCCCCCAAGATATCGACTATGGCTACACCTTC
- | TRBJ1-2 | TRBV7-2 | - | CASSPAGGSYGYTF | TGTGCCAGCAGCCCCGCCGGGGGGAGCTATGGCTACACCTTC
TRBD1 | TRBJ2-7 | TRBV14 | - | CASSPTGTHPYF | TGTGCCAGCAGCCCGACAGGGACCCACCCGTACTTC
- | TRBJ1-5 | TRBV30 | once | CAWSYNGLKSGQPQHF | TGTGCCTGGAGTTATAACGGGTTGAAAAGCGGTCAGCCCCAGCATTTT
TRBD2 | TRBJ2-7 | TRBV15 | - | CATSSGLAGGPYEQYF | TGTGCCACCAGCAGTGGACTAGCGGGAGGGCCTTACGAGCAGTACTTC
TRBD1 | TRBJ2-7 | TRBV6-5 | - | CASRTSGQGSYEQYF | TGTGCCAGCAGGACATCGGGACAGGGGAGCTACGAGCAGTACTTC
- | TRBJ2-1 | TRBV4-3 | - | CASSQTGYNEQFF | TGCGCCAGCAGCCAAACAGGTTACAATGAGCAGTTCTTC
- | TRBJ1-2 | TRBV10-3 | - | CAIQREGRYTF | TGTGCCATCCAAAGAGAGGGGAGGTACACCTTC
- | TRBJ2-1 | TRBV7-9 | - | CASSSDKKLNNEQFF | TGTGCCAGCAGCTCGGACAAAAAATTAAACAATGAGCAGTTCTTC
TRBD1 | TRBJ2-7 | TRBV19 | - | CASTRTGTGFPYEQYF | TGTGCCAGTACACGGACCGGGACAGGGTTTCCGTACGAGCAGTACTTC
- | TRBJ1-2 | TRBV4-2 | - | CASSQDRGGTGIYGYTF | TGTGCCAGCAGCCAAGATAGGGGAGGAACAGGTATCTATGGCTACACCTTC
TRBD1 | TRBJ2-3 | TRBV6-5 | - | CASSYRGRGNADTQYF | TGTGCCAGCAGTTACAGGGGCAGGGGGAACGCAGATACGCAGTATTTT
- | TRBJ1-2 | TRBV19 | few | CASSSPPQGFGGYTF | TGTGCCAGTAGTAGCCCCCCCCAGGGGTTCGGTGGCTACACCTTC
- | TRBJ2-7 | TRBV29-1 | - | CSGAPDGSLEQYF | TGCAGCGGGGCCCCGGATGGGTCCTTAGAGCAGTACTTC
TRBD2 | TRBJ2-7 | TRBV6-1 | few | CASASLAGGPRKQYF | TGTGCCAGCGCCTCACTAGCGGGGGGTCCTAGGAAGCAGTACTTC
TRBD1 | TRBJ2-3 | TRBV9 | - | CASSENPRTGEDTDTQYF | TGTGCCAGCAGCGAAAACCCGCGGACAGGGGAAGACACAGATACGCAGTATTTT
- | TRBJ2-7 | TRBV4-3 | - | CASSQDLQGPTYEQYF | TGCGCCAGCAGCCAAGATCTGCAGGGGCCTACCTACGAGCAGTACTTC
- | TRBJ1-1 | TRBV11-3 | - | CASSWGRVPNTEAFF | TGTGCCAGCAGCTGGGGCAGGGTACCGAACACTGAAGCTTTCTTT
TRBD1 | TRBJ1-6 | TRBV7-2 | once | CASSLVRDRGLSPLHF | TGTGCCAGCAGCTTAGTACGGGACAGGGGGCTTTCACCCCTCCACTTT
- | TRBJ1-6 | TRBV7-6 | - | CASSLGSGGTGSPLHF | TGTGCCAGCAGCTTAGGATCCGGGGGAACGGGTTCACCCCTCCACTTT
- | TRBJ1-4 | TRBV11-3 | - | CASSLGTVEREKLFF | TGTGCCAGCAGCTTAGGGACAGTTGAGCGTGAAAAACTGTTTTTT
- | TRBJ1-1 | TRBV7-9 | few | CASSLWVRGGTEAFF | TGTGCCAGCAGCTTATGGGTGCGGGGTGGGACTGAAGCTTTCTTT
TRBD1 | TRBJ1-5 | TRBV6-1 | few | CASRLTGADQPQHF | TGTGCCAGCAGGTTGACAGGGGCCGATCAGCCCCAGCATTTT
TRBD1 | TRBJ1-1 | TRBV7-2 | - | CASSLEATGGRTEAFF | TGTGCCAGCAGCTTAGAGGCTACAGGGGGTAGGACTGAAGCTTTCTTT
- | TRBJ1-3 | TRBV5-8 | - | CASSFEYPTVSGNTIYF | TGTGCCAGCAGCTTCGAATACCCGACAGTTTCTGGAAACACCATATATTTT
- | TRBJ2-3 | TRBV18 | - | CASSPGGAGDTQYF | TGTGCCAGCTCACCGGGGGGGGCCGGAGATACGCAGTATTTT
TRBD1 | TRBJ1-2 | TRBV7-2 | - | CASSPPTGFYGYTF | TGTGCCAGCAGCCCCCCGACAGGGTTCTATGGCTACACCTTC
TRBD1 | TRBJ1-2 | TRBV19 | - | CASSIPTGGSYGYTF | TGTGCCAGTAGTATCCCGACAGGGGGGAGCTATGGCTACACCTTC
- | TRBJ2-1 | TRBV5-1 | - | CASSPGSGDSYNEQFF | TGCGCCAGCAGCCCAGGGTCGGGCGACTCCTACAATGAGCAGTTCTTC
- | TRBJ2-7 | TRBV11-2 | once | CASTTGYEQYF | TGTGCCAGCACTACCGGGTACGAGCAGTACTTC
- | TRBJ1-2 | TRBV27 | - | CASSLPRSHLTTNYGYTF | TGTGCCAGCAGTTTACCCCGGTCCCATTTAACGACTAACTATGGCTACACCTTC
- | TRBJ1-1 | TRBV28 | - | CASRRQLETEAFF | TGTGCCAGCAGGCGACAGTTAGAGACTGAAGCTTTCTTT
- | TRBJ2-7 | TRBV29-1 | - | CSVEKGYPYEQYF | TGCAGCGTTGAGAAGGGGTACCCCTACGAGCAGTACTTC
TRBD1 | TRBJ1-5 | TRBV2 | - | CASRGGTGDQPQHF | TGTGCCAGCAGGGGGGGGACAGGGGATCAGCCCCAGCATTTT
TRBD2 | TRBJ2-3 | TRBV7-2 | - | CASSSGLVADTQYF | TGTGCCAGCAGCTCCGGACTAGTAGCAGATACGCAGTATTTT
- | TRBJ1-5 | TRBV16 | - | CASSQRSNQPQHF | TGTGCCAGCAGCCAGCGGAGCAATCAGCCCCAGCATTTT
TRBD1 | TRBJ1-5 | TRBV10-3 | - | CAISATGGLDNQPQHF | TGTGCCATCAGTGCGACAGGGGGCTTGGACAATCAGCCCCAGCATTTT
- | TRBJ1-1 | TRBV5-1 | - | CASSLNNMNTEAFF | TGCGCCAGCAGCTTGAATAATATGAACACTGAAGCTTTCTTT
TRBD1 | TRBJ2-5 | TRBV27 | - | CASSTGTGAGETQYF | TGTGCCAGCAGTACCGGGACAGGGGCCGGGGAGACCCAGTACTTC
- | TRBJ1-1 | TRBV7-2 | few | CASSLNGF | TGTGCCAGCAGCTTAAACGGCTTT
TRBD2 | TRBJ2-7 | TRBV4-1 | few | CASSQSVASGDIEQYF | TGCGCCAGCAGCCAATCGGTTGCTAGCGGGGATATCGAGCAGTACTTC
- | TRBJ2-1 | TRBV18 | - | CASSPVHPSYNEQFF | TGTGCCAGCTCACCGGTACACCCCTCCTACAATGAGCAGTTCTTC
TRBD2 | TRBJ2-2 | TRBV5-6 | - | CASSLLAGGLGMGTGELFF | TGTGCCAGCAGCCTACTAGCGGGAGGGCTCGGGATGGGCACCGGGGAGCTGTTTTTT
- | TRBJ2-2 | TRBV5-5 | - | CASSLGQGGLTSGELFF | TGTGCCAGCAGCTTGGGACAGGGCGGACTAACGTCCGGGGAGCTGTTTTTT
TRBD1 | TRBJ2-7 | TRBV5-1 | - | CASKVDRTGNYEQYF | TGCGCCAGCAAGGTTGATCGGACAGGGAACTACGAGCAGTACTTC
- | TRBJ2-7 | TRBV5-1 | - | CASSLGPGSEQYF | TGCGCCAGCAGCTTGGGACCGGGGTCCGAGCAGTACTTC
- | TRBJ2-1 | TRBV2 | - | CASTLDASYNEQFF | TGTGCCAGCACACTAGATGCGTCCTACAATGAGCAGTTCTTC
- | TRBJ2-5 | TRBV6-5 | - | CASSEDTVSQYF | TGTGCCAGCAGTGAGGACACTGTCTCCCAGTACTTC
- | TRBJ1-4 | TRBV30 | - | CAWRGGGALNEKLFF | TGTGCCTGGAGAGGCGGGGGGGCCCTTAATGAAAAACTGTTTTTT